The 27 T cell receptor beta chains below were found in one sample sequenced in a study of blood T cell repertoires in COVID-19. Clones were read by immunoSEQ multiplex PCR, and TCRdb kept only the in-frame ones, dropping some. The sample lists some 520,000 clones, approximately 89% occurring once. The sequenced sample was peripheral blood. The receptors originated from a man aged 18 to 35 with COVID-19, enrolled during active disease.

The chain uses TRBV19 and TRBJ2-1, with TRBD2 matching over 12 bases. The germline V gene encodes CDR1 LNHDA and CDR2 SQIVND (reference sequence). V lost 9 bases, J lost 2 bases, and 5 bases stayed unmatched. The CDR3 has 15 residues. CDR3 DNA: TGTGCCAGCCAACTAGCGGGGGGCCCCTACAATGAGCAGTTCTTC. The encoded protein is CASQLAGGPYNEQFF.

The chain uses TRBV5-1 and TRBJ2-2, with TRBD2 identical over 15 bases. The CDR3 consists of 18 residues. Germline V gene data show CDR1 as SGHRS and CDR2 as YFSETQ. J gave up 1 base and V 3 bases, and 4 bases lay outside the gene matches. The CDR3 region is CASSSPGLAGGNTGELFF. In DNA form, the CDR3 reads TGCGCCAGCAGCTCACCGGGACTAGCGGGAGGGAACACCGGGGAGCTGTTTTTT.

In this sample, this clone turned up once. The J gene is TRBJ1-5, the V gene TRBV7-8, with 7 bases lining up with TRBD1. Unmatched junction bases numbered 10, after V lost 4 bases and J lost 7 bases. From germline, CDR1 is SGHVS and CDR2 FQNEAQ. This CDR3 contains 15 residues. For the CDR3, the DNA is TGTGCCAGCAGCTCGACAGGGAGTTTTGGACAGCCCCAGCATTTT. It is translated as CASSSTGSFGQPQHF.

This chain connects TRBV18 to TRBJ1-1; 8 bases line up with TRBD1. V dropped 6 bases and J dropped 5; count of bases not matched to a gene: 5. CDR3 length: 13 residues. Germline V gene data show CDR1 as KGHSH and CDR2 as LQKENI. The DNA of the CDR3 is TGTGCCAGCTCGACAGGGGCTGAGACTGAAGCTTTCTTT. Translating it yields CASSTGAETEAFF.

This clone was seen only once. The gene calls are TRBV3-1 (or the pseudogene TRBV3-2) and TRBJ2-1; D ambiguous. There are 15 residues in the CDR3. V dropped 0 bases and J dropped 1 base, with 7 bases sitting between them. Germline CDR1 reads LGHDT; CDR2 reads YNNKEL (reference sequence). CDR3: CASSQEAPSYNEQFF. The CDR3 DNA sequence: TGTGCCAGCAGCCAAGAGGCTCCGTCCTACAATGAGCAGTTCTTC.

The chain uses TRBV5-1 and TRBJ1-1; tentatively, D is TRBD1 (5 bases). Germline V gives CDR1 SGHRS, CDR2 YFSETQ. The CDR3 length is 15 residues. Trimming stripped 4 bases from V and 2 bases from J, with 15 bases between. The CDR3 region has the DNA TGCGCCAGCAGCAAGGGTCCGGGGGGTAACACTGAAGCTTTCTTT. Translated, it gives CASSKGPGGNTEAFF. The whole variable domain, remainder taken from reference TRBV5-1 and TRBJ1-1, is KAGVTQTPRYLIKTRGQQVTLSCSPISGHRSVSWYQQTPGQGLQFLFEYFSETQRNKGNFPGRFSGRQFSNSRSEMNVSTLELGDSALYLCASSKGPGGNTEAFFGQGTRLTVV.

This chain links TRBV7-8 with TRBJ2-1, with D tentatively TRBD2 (6 bases). V was shortened by 2 bases and J by 0 bases, with 8 bases between the two germline ends. From germline, CDR1 is SGHVS and CDR2 FQNEAQ. The CDR3 is made up of 15 amino acids. CDR3: CASSLRESSYNEQFF. CDR3 coding DNA: TGTGCCAGCAGCTTACGGGAGAGCTCCTACAATGAGCAGTTCTTC.

This chain uses TRBV10-1 with TRBJ2-1, with no clear D. Germline CDR1 is WNHNN and CDR2 is SYGVQD (reference sequence). The CDR3 consists of 11 residues. V lost 3 bases and J 8 bases, leaving 5 bases between the germline ends. This CDR3 reads CASSDVDEQFF. The CDR3 region has the DNA TGCGCCAGCAGTGATGTCGATGAGCAGTTCTTC.

The chain employs TRBV11-2 and TRBJ2-5; 8 bases are shared with TRBD1. The germline V gene encodes CDR1 SGHAT and CDR2 FQNNGV. CDR3 length: 15 amino acids. V shed 4 bases and J 1 base; nucleotides not matched to a gene: 5. CDR3 nucleotide sequence: TGTGCCAGCAGCTCCGGGGACAGGTTCCAAGAGACCCAGTACTTC. Its translation: CASSSGDRFQETQYF.

This clone appeared a single time. This rearrangement joins TRBV6-1 to TRBJ1-5, with TRBD1 matching 8 bases. The CDR3 contains 15 residues. Trimming cost V 3 bases and J 6 bases; bases outside gene matches: 7. The germline gives CDR1 MNHNS, CDR2 SASEGT. Here the CDR3 reads CASSDLTGGRQPQHF. The DNA of the CDR3 is TGTGCCAGCAGTGATCTAACAGGGGGACGTCAGCCCCAGCATTTT.

This chain joins TRBV5-1 and TRBJ2-2, with TRBD1 matching over 9 bases. Trimming removed 4 bases from V and 6 bases from J; junction bases left unmatched: 4. The CDR3 extends over 14 amino acids. Germline assignment: CDR1 SGHRS and CDR2 YFSETQ. The CDR3 is CASSGQGTAGELFF. CDR3 nucleotides: TGCGCCAGCAGCGGACAGGGGACGGCCGGGGAGCTGTTTTTT.

The chain carries TRBV10-1 and TRBJ2-7, with D possibly TRBD2 on 6 matching bases. The CDR3 runs to 13 residues. The germline V and J ends were trimmed by 6 bases and 6 bases, with 15 bases remaining between them. Germline V CDR1 and CDR2: WNHNN, SYGVQD (reference sequence). This CDR3 is CASSQTGVGEQYF. As DNA, the CDR3 is TGCGCCAGCAGCCAGACGGGGGTTGGCGAGCAGTACTTC.

The V call is TRBV19, the J call TRBJ2-2, with D possibly being TRBD2 (6 bases). The germline V and J ends were trimmed by 4 bases and 0 bases, with 18 bases remaining between them. The CDR3 loop spans 18 amino acids. Germline-derived CDR1 and CDR2 are LNHDA and SQIVND (reference sequence). The CDR3 DNA follows: TGTGCCAGTAGTACCGCCGGGCTAGCGTTATCGAACACCGGGGAGCTGTTTTTT. Amino acids: CASSTAGLALSNTGELFF.

This chain connects TRBV30 to TRBJ2-5; 9 nucleotides agree with TRBD2. CDR3 length equals 15 residues. Germline lookup yields CDR1 GTSNPN and CDR2 SVGIG (reference sequence). The junction had 9 bases not matched to a gene; V was cut back by 2 bases and J by 5 bases. The CDR3 DNA reads TGTGCCTGGAGTACGGAGACTAGCGGCGGGGAGACCCAGTACTTC. Amino acid sequence: CAWSTETSGGETQYF.

The chain joins TRBV18 to TRBJ2-4, with 7 bases identical to TRBD1. This CDR3 has 16 amino acids. J lost 2 bases, V lost 5 bases, and 9 bases had no gene match. Germline CDR1 reads KGHSH; CDR2 reads LQKENI. The chain's CDR3 is CASSADRAGSKNIQYF. In nucleotides, the CDR3 is TGTGCCAGCTCAGCCGACAGGGCTGGTTCCAAAAACATTCAGTACTTC.

The chain links TRBV3-1 (or the pseudogene TRBV3-2) to TRBJ2-7, with 9 nucleotides matching TRBD1. The CDR3 has 17 residues. The ends lost 3 bases at V and 2 bases at J; junction bases unmatched: 11. From germline, CDR1 is LGHDT and CDR2 YNNKEL (reference sequence). CDR3 DNA: TGTGCCAGCAGCCAGGACGCGGGACAGGGATTTCCCTACGAGCAGTACTTC. Protein: CASSQDAGQGFPYEQYF.

This sequence joins TRBV19 and TRBJ1-5; possible D gene TRBD1, 6 bases. Germline CDR1 is LNHDA and CDR2 is SQIVND (reference sequence). V was trimmed by 4 bases and J by 5 bases, leaving 12 bases between them. CDR3 size: 14 residues. CDR3 residues: CASSRQVTHQPQHF. The CDR3 region has the DNA TGTGCCAGTAGTAGACAGGTTACCCATCAGCCCCAGCATTTT.

The genes are TRBV6-6 and TRBJ1-5, with D possibly TRBD1 on 5 matching bases. This CDR3 has 15 amino acids. The germline gives CDR1 MNHNY, CDR2 SVGAGI (reference sequence). Deletions cut 6 bases from V and 4 bases from J, with 16 bases between. The CDR3 region is CASRLEGGTNQPQHF. CDR3 DNA: TGTGCCAGCAGACTGGAAGGTGGGACTAATCAGCCCCAGCATTTT.

V is TRBV19 and J is TRBJ1-5, with D maybe TRBD1 (6 bases). Germline V lookup: CDR1 LNHDA, CDR2 SQIVND (reference sequence). V dropped 3 bases and J dropped 0 bases, with 12 bases sitting between them. CDR3 length: 16 amino acids. The CDR3 DNA follows: TGTGCCAGTAGTATCGTGACAGGAGTTAGCAATCAGCCCCAGCATTTT. Translated, it gives CASSIVTGVSNQPQHF.

The genes are TRBV2 and TRBJ2-1; TRBD1 matches 9 bases. V lost 2 bases and J lost 9; bases outside the gene matches: 5. The CDR3 consists of 14 residues. Per the germline V gene, CDR1 is SNHLY and CDR2 is FYNNEI. In DNA, the CDR3 is TGTGCCAGCAGTGAAAGGGACAGGGAAACTGAGCAGTTCTTC. The encoded protein is CASSERDRETEQFF.

Turning to this clone: One end of the junction fails to match germline, which may point to a read error. The same CDR3 arises from other DNA sequences in this sample as well. The chain has TRBV13 and TRBJ2-7; 9 bases are a match to TRBD2. The CDR3 covers 16 residues. The germline gives CDR1 PRHDT, CDR2 FYEKMQ (reference sequence). As DNA, the CDR3 is TGTGCCAGCAGCTTAAGGGACCCGGGACTAGCCTACGAACAGTACTTC. Encoded protein: CASSLRDPGLAYEQYF.

The rearrangement joins TRBV3-1 (or the pseudogene TRBV3-2) to TRBJ2-7; 10 bases align to TRBD1. Trimming took 4 bases from V and 6 from J; bases not matched to a gene: 0. The CDR3 has 12 residues. Germline assignment: CDR1 LGHDT and CDR2 YNNKEL (reference sequence). Here the CDR3 reads CASSRTGGEQYF. The CDR3 DNA reads as TGTGCCAGCAGCCGGACAGGGGGCGAGCAGTACTTC.

With respect to this clone: Other DNA variants within this sample encode the same CDR3. V and J are TRBV6-5 and TRBJ2-5; tentatively, D is TRBD2 (6 bases). Trimming left V 0 bases short and J 5 bases short, with 13 bases between. The CDR3 spans 15 residues. The germline V gene encodes CDR1 MNHEY and CDR2 SVGAGI. CDR3: CASSYSRGGGETQYF. In DNA form, the CDR3 reads TGTGCCAGCAGTTACTCTAGGGGAGGAGGCGAGACCCAGTACTTC.

The CDR3 reads CASSLSFEERSTDTQYF. CDR3 DNA: TGTGCCAGCAGCTTATCTTTTGAGGAGCGGAGCACAGATACGCAGTATTTT. The chain combines TRBV7-9 with TRBJ2-3; D might be TRBD2 (5 bases). CDR3 length: 17 amino acids. V lost 2 bases to trimming and J lost 0 bases, with 15 bases between them. The V gene's germline CDR1 is SEHNR and CDR2 FQNEAQ (reference sequence).

This clone appeared a few times. The chain employs TRBV29-1 and TRBJ1-1; D might be TRBD1 (5 bases). The CDR3 runs to 9 residues. Germline V CDR1 and CDR2: SQVTM, ANQGSEA. The germline V and J ends were trimmed by 4 bases and 8 bases, with 5 bases remaining between them. CDR3 loop: CSVGQEAFF. CDR3 coding DNA: TGCAGCGTTGGACAGGAAGCTTTCTTT.

The gene calls are TRBV19 and TRBJ2-7; TRBD1 matches 8 bases. CDR1 LNHDA and CDR2 SQIVND come from the germline V gene (reference sequence). The CDR3 length is 12 residues. The trim removed 6 bases at V and 2 bases at J, leaving 0 bases unmatched. The DNA of the CDR3 is TGTGCCAGTAGGGGACAGGCCTACGAGCAGTACTTC. Its translation is CASRGQAYEQYF.

This sequence joins TRBV11-2 and TRBJ2-7, with TRBD2 matching over 11 bases. Germline V lookup: CDR1 SGHAT, CDR2 FQNNGV. Trimming cost V 5 bases and J 7 bases; bases outside gene matches: 19. The CDR3 sequence is 18 residues long. The CDR3 region is CASSPRGNSGRALREQYF. The DNA for the CDR3 is TGTGCCAGCAGCCCCCGTGGAAATAGCGGGAGGGCCCTGCGTGAGCAGTACTTC.